This T cell receptor beta chain was recorded in a study of CD8 T cells in ankylosing spondylitis. TCRdb used MiXCR to reprocess the 5' RACE reads, holding one entry per CDR3 protein. This sample has around 230,000 distinct CDR3 sequences; 8% to 10% occur once, and the top ten carry 4.5% to 5%. This clonotype was counted between two and nine times. This clonotype was obtained from a female donor with ankylosing spondylitis or in good health (not recorded which). Sample: blood, either unsorted or a sorted T cell fraction (not recorded which).

CDR3 in DNA: TGTGCCAGCAGCGTAGGGGGGAGCTCCTATGGCTACACCTTC. It is translated as CASSVGGSSYGYTF. This rearrangement joins TRBV9 to TRBJ1-2, with D possibly being TRBD1 (5 bases). The length of the CDR3 is 14 residues. V was shortened by 0 bases and J by 4 bases, with 10 bases between the two germline ends. Germline loops: CDR1 SGDLS, CDR2 YYNGEE.